The text below deals with one T cell receptor beta chain. It has no known antigen specificity. Qualities for individual bases were not recorded, and no much larger clone is one base off. Separate from the roughly 650-subject first cohort, the validation cohort of roughly 110 subjects was the group to which the donors belonged. The data were obtained in a study of cytomegalovirus exposure and HLA in healthy donors (dated by TCRdb to the late 2010s). As for the study more broadly: A later analysis indicated that the 90 to 150 validation repertoires were generated on the platform also employed for the 700 or so repertoires of the first cohort. In addition to the first cohort of several hundred subjects, a separate validation cohort of around 110 different subjects was used. The aim of the study was to test whether cataloging public T cell receptors could identify signatures of past pathogen exposure. To predict cytomegalovirus infection status, the study brought together high-throughput TCR immunosequencing, statistical association of individual TCRs with disease status, and machine learning. The study at large found these results: The classifier was reported to diagnose cytomegalovirus status with high specificity and sensitivity in both the original cohort and the validation cohort. In a later analysis, TCRs clustered in the first cohort were found to also tend to co-occur in the approximately 120 validation repertoires, with approximately 93% of cluster scores above 0. A later analysis had no HLA typing for the validation cohort, so co-occurrence there was scored across all 110 or so repertoires. Across donors, most TCR sequences were observed very rarely, whereas some public TCRs were present in many individuals. The study gave a list of 150 to 200 TCR beta chains associated with cytomegalovirus. Three of the identified cytomegalovirus-associated TCR beta chains were confirmed in vitro to be specific for cytomegalovirus antigens. According to the authors, the approach could potentially be generalized to other disease states and immunological phenotypes.

The library relied on the immunoSEQ multiplex PCR assay. The source study handled its data this way. A statistical classification framework was built to diagnose cytomegalovirus status from the catalog of TCR beta chain sequences. TCRdb carries this immuneACCESS record with in-frame sequences only. Its versions omit some clonotypes, under half of them owing to an unresolved V gene in the studies checked, with the rest unexplained. V and J calls and clone size are as listed in that table; D and trimming were resolved from the DNA. The sample has around 150,000 clones on record, 70% to 90% of them singletons. The ten largest clones take up approximately 3.1% of the sample. The clonotype originates from a man between 18 and 29 years old in good health and CMV-seronegative. Sample: PBMCs.

The CDR3: CASSSPPGVEAFF. The bases are TGTGCCAGCAGTTCCCCTCCCGGGGTTGAAGCTTTCTTT. The chain couples TRBV6-6 to TRBJ1-1, with the D gene call left open. From its cysteine to its phenylalanine, the CDR3 spans 13 amino acids. Left in the record is the CDR3 DNA by itself, 39 bases read in frame from the first base. The germline V gene (reference sequence) yields MNHNY for CDR1 and SVGAGI for CDR2. The germline ends are 13 bases apart after V is trimmed by 4 bases and J by 7 bases.